Reported below is one T cell receptor (beta chain). The record originates from a study of blood T cell repertoires in COVID-19. Study information: COVID-19 samples collected from the United States, Italy and Spain covered acute and convalescent phases. T cells, B-cell-depleted T cells, or PBMCs supplied cDNA or gDNA.

After removal of 10 bases from V and 6 bases from J, the junction contained 12 bases not matched to a gene. The CDR3 consists of 14 residues. The germline CDR1 and CDR2 sequences are LNHDA and SQIVND (reference sequence). In the original workflow: Reference gene primers were amplified, and this amplification served to estimate nucleated cell counts. The method was immunoSEQ multiplex PCR; TCRdb's version includes in-frame clones alone and lacks a portion of them. Clone size and the V and J calls come from that table; the DNA yielded D and trimming. The sample has fewer than 350,000 clones; roughly 86% are singletons.

The sample taken for sequencing was peripheral blood. The V call is TRBV19, the J call TRBJ2-1; the match to TRBD1 covers 7 bases. This receptor was identified in a man aged 40-49 years with active or convalescent COVID-19. CDR3 sequence reads: CATSGTVRRNEQFF. In nucleotides, the CDR3 is TGTGCCACCTCCGGGACAGTGAGGCGCAATGAGCAGTTCTTC.